The present T cell receptor (beta chain) was sequenced within a study of OX40 agonist ivuxolimab in advanced cancers. This clone has just a few counts. The CDR3 is made up of 14 amino acids. Germline-derived CDR1 and CDR2 are MDHEN and SYDVKM. Trimming took off 7 bases at V and 6 bases at J, with 13 bases between the two ends. Libraries were prepared by immunoSEQ multiplex PCR; TCRdb keeps only in-frame clonotypes and omits some of them. Here the sample spans some 80,000 clones, about 86% being singletons. The clonotype originates from an adult with an advanced solid tumor such as melanoma, head and neck, liver or kidney cancer. The sample in question was CD4+ or CD8+ T cells sorted from blood, obtained in a trial of the OX40 agonist ivuxolimab. The genes are TRBV28 and TRBJ1-6; tentatively, D is TRBD1 (6 bases). CDR3 sequence reads: CASNLRGSNSPLHF. As DNA, the CDR3 is TGTGCCAGCAATCTCAGGGGATCTAATTCACCCCTCCACTTT.